This record looks at one T cell receptor (beta chain) sequence and its context. Enrolled patients showed locally advanced or metastatic urothelial carcinoma. This entry comes from a study of PD-L1 blockade in urothelial cancer. Sequencing used immunoSEQ multiplex PCR; TCRdb keeps in-frame clones, though not all of them. Here the sample spans fewer than 55,000 clones, about four fifths being singletons. Germline V gene lookup returns CDR1 MNHNY and CDR2 SVGAGI (reference sequence). Trimming at V came to 6 bases and at J to 12 bases, leaving 11 bases not matched to a gene. The CDR3 has 15 amino acids. This specimen was PBMCs, taken around atezolizumab (anti-PD-L1) treatment. The receptor comes from a man in his 70s with urothelial cancer. The chain combines TRBV6-6 with TRBJ2-1, with 13 bases fitting TRBD2. CDR3 amino acids: CASSRQTSGRYGQFF. CDR3 bases: TGTGCCAGCAGCCGACAGACTAGCGGGAGGTATGGGCAGTTCTTC.